This T cell receptor (beta chain) was sequenced in a study of CD8 T cells in Susac syndrome. Sequencing of TCR beta was performed on blood CD8+ T cells and on blood CD4+ T cells. The germline gives CDR1 KGHSH, CDR2 LQKENI. V was clipped by 6 bases and J by 8 bases; unmatched bases: 10. The CDR3 loop spans 15 amino acids. Random hexamers primed reverse transcription of about 0.45 to 1 ug RNA. TCRdb passed the immunoSEQ multiplex PCR reads through MiXCR, listing each CDR3 protein once. Among about 160,000 distinct CDR3 sequences listed, about 90% were seen once. On this clonotype: Its specificity is unknown.

General study findings and limits: The study recognized that its TCR sequencing and HLA analysis covered a relatively small number of individuals.

This sequence originates from a human donor in good health. Source material: CD4+ T cells from PBMCs. V gene TRBV18 combines with J gene TRBJ1-4; TRBD1 matches 9 bases. This CDR3 reads CASSPPRDRDEKLFF. In DNA form, the CDR3 reads TGTGCCAGCTCTCCTCCCCGGGACAGGGACGAAAAACTGTTTTTT.